These 4 T cell receptor beta chains originate from one sample sequenced in a study of tumor-infiltrating lymphocytes in localized non-small cell lung cancer. Here immunoSEQ multiplex PCR was the method, and the copy in TCRdb shows in-frame clones only, minus some. The table shows more than 1,300 clones, with 85% occurring only once. Sequencing used lung tumor tissue. The receptors originated from a human donor with non-small cell lung cancer.

The chain combines TRBV11-1 with TRBJ2-2; the D gene is possibly TRBD2 (5 bases). Trimming removed 6 bases at V and 5 bases at J, with 10 bases between. The CDR3 runs 13 residues. CDR1 SGHAT and CDR2 FQDESV come from the germline V gene (reference sequence). The CDR3 sequence is CASSFRGTGELFF. CDR3 DNA: TGTGCCAGCAGTTTCAGAGGGACCGGGGAGCTGTTTTTT.

This clone was counted between two and nine times. The chain couples TRBV6-5 to TRBJ1-2, with D unclear. Between the trimmed V and J ends, which lost 6 bases and 2 bases, there was a span of 13 bases. There are 14 residues in the CDR3. Per germline, CDR1 MNHEY and CDR2 SVGAGI. The CDR3 loop is CASSPGPPNYGYTF. The DNA for the CDR3 is TGTGCCAGCAGCCCAGGCCCACCCAACTATGGCTACACCTTC.

Details on this clone: The sample contains more than one DNA sequence encoding this CDR3. The V gene is TRBV30, the J gene TRBJ1-4; D is perhaps TRBD1 (5 bases). The CDR3 length is 14 residues. Looked up from germline, CDR1 is GTSNPN and CDR2 is SVGIG (reference sequence). Trimming removed 4 bases from V and 4 bases from J, with 13 bases in between. As DNA, the CDR3 is TGTGCCTGGACCATGTGGGGGTTTAATGAAAAACTGTTTTTT. Translation gives CAWTMWGFNEKLFF.

V and J are TRBV6-1 and TRBJ2-5; D is unresolved. The CDR3 covers 16 residues. Germline-derived CDR1 and CDR2 are MNHNS and SASEGT. The V and J ends lost 2 bases and 2 bases respectively, with 15 bases between them. The CDR3 is CASSENEAGLQETQYF. The CDR3 DNA is TGTGCCAGCAGTGAAAACGAAGCTGGATTACAAGAGACCCAGTACTTC.